Listed below are T cell receptor beta chains from one sample, sequenced in a study of Graves' ophthalmopathy and Graves' hyperthyroidism. TCRdb re-analysed the multiplex PCR reads in MiXCR, keeping a single row per CDR3 protein. The sample holds about 220,000 distinct CDR3 sequences, 20% to 25% seen once. The sample was peripheral blood. The receptors derive from a woman between 50 and 59 years old with Graves' ophthalmopathy. Each CDR3 is given with its conserved first and last residue. A D gene is named only where the DNA matches it firmly. Only some rows state a clone size, as once, few, many or a class for expanded clones.

abundance: NA
d_gene: NA
v_gene: TRBV19
j_gene: TRBJ2-5
CDR3nt: TGTGCCAGTAGTAGCCTGGGGCCCGGACAGAAAGAGACCCAGTACTTC
CDR3aa: CASSSLGPGQKETQYF

abundance: many
d_gene: TRBD1
v_gene: TRBV25-1
j_gene: TRBJ2-3
CDR3nt: TGTGCCAGCAGTGAGCCCAGGACAGGGACGGAGTTCGATACGCAGTATTTT
CDR3aa: CASSEPRTGTEFDTQYF

abundance: many
d_gene: TRBD1
v_gene: TRBV30
j_gene: TRBJ1-3
CDR3nt: TGTGCCTGGAGTGTTGGACAGGCTGGAAACACCATATATTTT
CDR3aa: CAWSVGQAGNTIYF

abundance: once
d_gene: NA
v_gene: TRBV6-2/TRBV6-3
j_gene: TRBJ2-7
CDR3nt: TGTGCCAGCAGTTACTCGTTTGTCTACGAGCAGTACTTC
CDR3aa: CASSYSFVYEQYF

abundance: many
d_gene: NA
v_gene: TRBV12-3/TRBV12-4
j_gene: TRBJ1-2
CDR3nt: TGTGCCAGCAGAGCAGGGGTGCTCTATGGCTACACCTTC
CDR3aa: CASRAGVLYGYTF

abundance: NA
d_gene: NA
v_gene: TRBV3-1
j_gene: TRBJ2-5
CDR3nt: TGTGCCAGCAGCCAAGAACGGGCGGCGCCGGGAGAGGCCCAGTACTTC
CDR3aa: CASSQERAAPGEAQYF

abundance: many
d_gene: NA
v_gene: TRBV20-1
j_gene: TRBJ2-7
CDR3nt: TGCAGTCCCCTATATGGGACGGGAGTACGGGAGCAGTACTTC
CDR3aa: CSPLYGTGVREQYF

abundance: many
d_gene: NA
v_gene: TRBV19
j_gene: TRBJ1-5
CDR3nt: TGTGCCAGTAGTATTAAGTCTGGGATCGGTCAGCCCCAGCATTTT
CDR3aa: CASSIKSGIGQPQHF

abundance: NA
d_gene: NA
v_gene: TRBV12-3/TRBV12-4
j_gene: TRBJ2-7
CDR3nt: TGTGCCAGCAGTTTAGCGGGACGAACCTACGAGCAGTACTTC
CDR3aa: CASSLAGRTYEQYF

abundance: many
d_gene: NA
v_gene: TRBV11-1
j_gene: TRBJ2-5
CDR3nt: TGTGCCAGCAGCTTAGGCCGGGAGACCCAGTACTTC
CDR3aa: CASSLGRETQYF

abundance: NA
d_gene: NA
v_gene: TRBV5-1
j_gene: TRBJ2-7
CDR3nt: TGCGCCAGCAGCCTCGATAGGGACCGGTGGGAGCAGTACTTC
CDR3aa: CASSLDRDRWEQYF

abundance: many
d_gene: TRBD2
v_gene: TRBV19
j_gene: TRBJ2-7
CDR3nt: TGTGCCAGTAGTAAATACCTTGGAGCTAGCGGGAGAAACGAGCAGTACTTC
CDR3aa: CASSKYLGASGRNEQYF

abundance: many
d_gene: NA
v_gene: TRBV19
j_gene: TRBJ1-1
CDR3nt: TGTGCCAGTAGTCAACAGGGTTTGGGCACTGAAGCTTTCTTT
CDR3aa: CASSQQGLGTEAFF

abundance: NA
d_gene: TRBD2
v_gene: TRBV20-1
j_gene: TRBJ2-4
CDR3nt: TGCAGTGCTAGAGGTGTGGGGACTAGCGGGAGGAAGGCCAAAAACATTCAGTACTTC
CDR3aa: CSARGVGTSGRKAKNIQYF

abundance: many
d_gene: TRBD1
v_gene: TRBV28
j_gene: TRBJ2-2
CDR3nt: TGTGCCAGCAGTTTAAGACAGGGGGTCGGGGAGCTGTTTTTT
CDR3aa: CASSLRQGVGELFF

abundance: NA
d_gene: TRBD1
v_gene: TRBV24-1
j_gene: TRBJ1-2
CDR3nt: TGTGCCACCAGTGAAGGGGGCTTCTATGGCTACACCTTC
CDR3aa: CATSEGGFYGYTF

abundance: many
d_gene: NA
v_gene: TRBV9
j_gene: TRBJ2-7
CDR3nt: TGTGCCAGCCAGAGAGAGGACCTCCTCTTCTCCGAGCAGTACTTC
CDR3aa: CASQREDLLFSEQYF

abundance: NA
d_gene: TRBD2
v_gene: TRBV29-1
j_gene: TRBJ2-5
CDR3nt: TGCAGCGTTGGGGAGGGAAGGGAGACCCAGTACTTC
CDR3aa: CSVGEGRETQYF

abundance: many
d_gene: NA
v_gene: TRBV12-3/TRBV12-4
j_gene: TRBJ2-5
CDR3nt: TGTGCCAGCAGTTTGAGGGGTGGGGAGACCCAGTACTTC
CDR3aa: CASSLRGGETQYF

abundance: many
d_gene: TRBD1
v_gene: TRBV20-1
j_gene: TRBJ1-1
CDR3nt: TGCAGTGCTAGAGATTTAGGGACAGGGGGCATGAACACTGAAGCTTTCTTT
CDR3aa: CSARDLGTGGMNTEAFF

abundance: many
d_gene: NA
v_gene: TRBV29-1
j_gene: TRBJ2-4
CDR3nt: TGCAGCGCTAAGGACGGGGGCATTCAGTACTTC
CDR3aa: CSAKDGGIQYF

abundance: many
d_gene: NA
v_gene: TRBV5-1
j_gene: TRBJ1-1
CDR3nt: TGCGCCAGCAGCCAGAGGACAGTGAACACTGAAGCTTTCTTT
CDR3aa: CASSQRTVNTEAFF

abundance: NA
d_gene: NA
v_gene: TRBV18
j_gene: TRBJ2-1
CDR3nt: TGTGCCAGCTCACCGCAATCCTCAGTGGGCGGTGGCTACGAGCAGTTCTTC
CDR3aa: CASSPQSSVGGGYEQFF